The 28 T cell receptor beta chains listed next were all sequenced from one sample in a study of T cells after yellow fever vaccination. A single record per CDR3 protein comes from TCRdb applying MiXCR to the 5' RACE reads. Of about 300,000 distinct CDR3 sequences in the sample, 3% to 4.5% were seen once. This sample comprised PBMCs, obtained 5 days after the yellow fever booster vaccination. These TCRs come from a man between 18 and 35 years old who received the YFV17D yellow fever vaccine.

The CDR3: CATTQQGISDGYTF. In DNA, the CDR3 is TGTGCCACCACCCAACAGGGTATTTCGGATGGCTACACCTTC. V and J are TRBV24-1 and TRBJ1-2, with D perhaps matching TRBD1 (6 bases). This CDR3 comprises 14 residues. The germline CDR1 and CDR2 sequences are KGHDR and SFDVKD. Trimming stripped 8 bases from V and 6 bases from J, with 18 bases between.

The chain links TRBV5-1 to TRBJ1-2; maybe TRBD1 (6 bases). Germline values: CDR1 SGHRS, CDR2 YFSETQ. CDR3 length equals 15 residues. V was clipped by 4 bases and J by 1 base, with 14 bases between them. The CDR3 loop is CASSPRGGHNYGYTF. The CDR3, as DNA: TGCGCCAGCAGCCCCCGGGGGGGCCATAACTATGGCTACACCTTC. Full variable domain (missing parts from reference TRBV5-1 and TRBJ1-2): KAGVTQTPRYLIKTRGQQVTLSCSPISGHRSVSWYQQTPGQGLQFLFEYFSETQRNKGNFPGRFSGRQFSNSRSEMNVSTLELGDSALYLCASSPRGGHNYGYTFGSGTRLTVV.

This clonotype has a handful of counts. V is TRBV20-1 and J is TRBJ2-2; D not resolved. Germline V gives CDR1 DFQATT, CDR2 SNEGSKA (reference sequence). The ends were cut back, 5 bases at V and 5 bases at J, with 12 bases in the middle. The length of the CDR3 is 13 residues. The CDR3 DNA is TGCAGTGCTGAGGACCGGGCAACCGGGGAGCTGTTTTTT. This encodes CSAEDRATGELFF.

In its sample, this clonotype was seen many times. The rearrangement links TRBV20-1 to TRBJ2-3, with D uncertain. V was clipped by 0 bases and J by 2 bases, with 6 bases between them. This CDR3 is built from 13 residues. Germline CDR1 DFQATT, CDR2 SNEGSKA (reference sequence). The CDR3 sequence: CSARDPYTDTQYF. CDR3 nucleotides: TGCAGTGCTAGAGATCCCTACACAGATACGCAGTATTTT.

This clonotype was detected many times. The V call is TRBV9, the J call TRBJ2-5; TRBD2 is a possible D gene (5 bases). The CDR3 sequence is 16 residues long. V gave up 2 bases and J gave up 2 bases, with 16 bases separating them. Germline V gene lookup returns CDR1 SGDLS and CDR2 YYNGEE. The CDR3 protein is CASSVHLSSEQETQYF. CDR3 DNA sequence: TGTGCCAGCAGCGTGCATCTGAGTAGCGAACAAGAGACCCAGTACTTC.

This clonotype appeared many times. The CDR3 protein is CSAASSGRAYNEQFF. The CDR3 DNA is TGCAGCGCGGCAAGTTCGGGACGAGCCTACAATGAGCAGTTCTTC. The J gene is TRBJ2-1, the V gene TRBV29-1; D is possibly TRBD1 or TRBD2 (5 bases each). The germline V gene has CDR1 SQVTM and CDR2 ANQGSEA. V shed 7 bases and J shed 2 bases, with 18 bases lying between them. CDR3 size: 15 residues.

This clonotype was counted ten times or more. The CDR3 here is CASSLEGSGYGYTF. The CDR3 nucleotides are TGTGCCAGCAGCTTAGAGGGAAGTGGCTATGGCTACACCTTC. The chain recombines TRBV11-2 with TRBJ1-2; D gene ambiguous. The CDR3 loop spans 14 amino acids. V was cut by 0 bases and J by 4 bases, with 9 bases left in between. Germline V CDR1 and CDR2: SGHAT, FQNNGV.

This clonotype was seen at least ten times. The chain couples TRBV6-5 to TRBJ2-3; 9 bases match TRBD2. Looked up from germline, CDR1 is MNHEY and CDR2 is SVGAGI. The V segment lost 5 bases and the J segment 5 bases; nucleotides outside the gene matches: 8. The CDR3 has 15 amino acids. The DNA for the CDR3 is TGTGCCAGCAGTCGTCGGAGTAGCGGGGGAGATACGCAGTATTTT. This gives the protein CASSRRSSGGDTQYF.

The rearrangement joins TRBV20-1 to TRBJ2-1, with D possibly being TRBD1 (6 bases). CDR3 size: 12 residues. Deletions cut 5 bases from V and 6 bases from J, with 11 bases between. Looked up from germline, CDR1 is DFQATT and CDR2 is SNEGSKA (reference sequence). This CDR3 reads CSARGRGNEQFF. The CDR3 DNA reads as TGCAGTGCTCGTGGCAGGGGCAATGAGCAGTTCTTC.

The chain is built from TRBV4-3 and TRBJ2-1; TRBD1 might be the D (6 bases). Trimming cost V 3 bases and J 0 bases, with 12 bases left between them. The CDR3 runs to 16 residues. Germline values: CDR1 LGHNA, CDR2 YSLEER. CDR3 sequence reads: CASSHLRGYSYNEQFF. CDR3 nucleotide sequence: TGCGCCAGCAGCCACCTCAGGGGATACTCCTACAATGAGCAGTTCTTC.

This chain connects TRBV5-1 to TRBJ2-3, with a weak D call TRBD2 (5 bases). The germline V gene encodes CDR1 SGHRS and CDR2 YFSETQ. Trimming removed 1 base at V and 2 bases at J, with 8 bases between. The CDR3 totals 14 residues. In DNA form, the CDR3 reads TGCGCCAGCAGCTTGCTAGCCGACACAGATACGCAGTATTTT. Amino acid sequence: CASSLLADTDTQYF.

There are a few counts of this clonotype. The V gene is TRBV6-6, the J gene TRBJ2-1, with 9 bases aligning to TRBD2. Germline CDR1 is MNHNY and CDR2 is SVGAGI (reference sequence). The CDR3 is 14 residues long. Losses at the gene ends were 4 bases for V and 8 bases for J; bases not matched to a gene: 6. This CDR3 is CASSFGGGAYEQFF. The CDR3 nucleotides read TGTGCCAGCAGTTTCGGCGGGGGGGCCTATGAGCAGTTCTTC.

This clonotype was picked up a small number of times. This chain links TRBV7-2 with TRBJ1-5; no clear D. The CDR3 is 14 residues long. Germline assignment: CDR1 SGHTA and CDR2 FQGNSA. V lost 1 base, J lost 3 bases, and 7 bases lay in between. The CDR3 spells CASSLDHPNQPQHF. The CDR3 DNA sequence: TGTGCCAGCAGCTTAGATCACCCCAATCAGCCCCAGCATTTT. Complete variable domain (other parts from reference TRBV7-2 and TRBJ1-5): GAGVSQSPSNKVTEKGKDVELRCDPISGHTALYWYRQSLGQGLEFLIYFQGNSAPDKSGLPSDRFSAERTGGSVSTLTIQRTQQEDSAVYLCASSLDHPNQPQHFGDGTRLSIL.

This chain's CDR3 is CASISGGRYEQYV. The DNA for the CDR3 is TGTGCCAGCATCTCAGGGGGCCGGTACGAGCAGTACGTC. The gene calls are TRBV27 and TRBJ2-7; 8 bases fit TRBD1. From germline, CDR1 is MNHEY and CDR2 SMNVEV (reference sequence). V dropped 7 bases and J dropped 4; count of bases not matched to a gene: 6. This CDR3 has 13 amino acids.

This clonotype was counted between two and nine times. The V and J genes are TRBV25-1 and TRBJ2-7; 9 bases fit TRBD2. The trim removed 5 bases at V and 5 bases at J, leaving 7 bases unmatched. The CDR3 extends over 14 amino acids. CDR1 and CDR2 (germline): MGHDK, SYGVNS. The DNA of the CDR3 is TGTGCCAGCAGTACGACCGGACTAGCGAACGAGCAGTACTTC. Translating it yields CASSTTGLANEQYF.

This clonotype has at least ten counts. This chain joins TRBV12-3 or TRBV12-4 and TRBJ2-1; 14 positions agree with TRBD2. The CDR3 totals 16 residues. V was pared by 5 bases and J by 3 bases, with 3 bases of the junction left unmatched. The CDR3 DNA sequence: TGTGCCAGCAGTCGACTAGCGGGGGGGCTCTACAATGAGCAGTTCTTC. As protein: CASSRLAGGLYNEQFF.

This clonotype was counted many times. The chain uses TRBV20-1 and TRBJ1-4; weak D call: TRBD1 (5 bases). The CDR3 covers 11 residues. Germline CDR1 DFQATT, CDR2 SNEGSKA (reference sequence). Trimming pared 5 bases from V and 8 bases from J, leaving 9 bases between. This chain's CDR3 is CSAWTQEKLFF. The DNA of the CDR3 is TGCAGTGCTTGGACACAGGAAAAACTGTTTTTT.

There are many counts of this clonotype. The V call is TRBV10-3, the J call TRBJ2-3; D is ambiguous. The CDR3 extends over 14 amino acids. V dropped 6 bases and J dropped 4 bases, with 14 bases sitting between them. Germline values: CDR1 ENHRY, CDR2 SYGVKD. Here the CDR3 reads CAIRFNNRPDTQYF. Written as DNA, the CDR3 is TGTGCCATCAGATTTAACAACCGGCCAGATACGCAGTATTTT.

This CDR3 is CASSLEGQGGHNSPLHF. Written as DNA, the CDR3 is TGCGCCAGCAGCTTGGAGGGACAGGGCGGTCATAATTCACCCCTCCACTTT. This chain uses TRBV5-1 with TRBJ1-6, with TRBD1 identical over 9 bases. With V trimmed by 0 bases and J by 5 bases, 6 bases remained unmatched. CDR1 is SGHRS and CDR2 is YFSETQ in the germline V gene. This CDR3 region has 17 residues.

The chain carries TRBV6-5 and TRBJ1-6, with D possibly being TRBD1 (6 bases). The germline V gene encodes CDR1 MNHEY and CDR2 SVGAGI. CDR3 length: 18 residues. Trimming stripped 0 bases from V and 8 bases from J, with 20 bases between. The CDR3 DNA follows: TGTGCCAGCAGTTACTCGATTCCCCAACAGGGAGTGTATTCACCCCTCCACTTT. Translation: CASSYSIPQQGVYSPLHF.

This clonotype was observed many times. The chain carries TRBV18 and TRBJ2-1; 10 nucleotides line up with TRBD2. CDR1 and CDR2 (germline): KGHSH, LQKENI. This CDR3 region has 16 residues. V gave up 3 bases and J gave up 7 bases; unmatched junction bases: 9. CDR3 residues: CASSPWMASGGNEQFF. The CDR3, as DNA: TGTGCCAGCTCACCCTGGATGGCTAGCGGGGGTAATGAGCAGTTCTTC.

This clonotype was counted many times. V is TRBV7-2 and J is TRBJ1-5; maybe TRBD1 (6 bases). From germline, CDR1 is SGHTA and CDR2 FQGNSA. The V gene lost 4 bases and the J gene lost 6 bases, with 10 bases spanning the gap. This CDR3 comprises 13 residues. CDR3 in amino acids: CASSSQGFQPQHF. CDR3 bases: TGTGCCAGCAGCTCACAGGGTTTTCAGCCCCAGCATTTT.

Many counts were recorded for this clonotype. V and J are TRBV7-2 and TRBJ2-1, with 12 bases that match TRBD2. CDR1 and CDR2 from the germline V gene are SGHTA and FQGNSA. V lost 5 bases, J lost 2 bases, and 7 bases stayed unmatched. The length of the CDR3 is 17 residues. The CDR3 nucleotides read TGTGCCAGCAGCCGAGGGGCTAGCGGGGGGGCCTACAATGAGCAGTTCTTC. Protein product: CASSRGASGGAYNEQFF.

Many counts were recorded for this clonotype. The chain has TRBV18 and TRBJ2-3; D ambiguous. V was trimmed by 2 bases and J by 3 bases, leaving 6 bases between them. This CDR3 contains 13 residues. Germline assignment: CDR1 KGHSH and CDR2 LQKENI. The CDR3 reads CASSPRDTDTQYF. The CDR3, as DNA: TGTGCCAGCTCACCAAGGGATACAGATACGCAGTATTTT.

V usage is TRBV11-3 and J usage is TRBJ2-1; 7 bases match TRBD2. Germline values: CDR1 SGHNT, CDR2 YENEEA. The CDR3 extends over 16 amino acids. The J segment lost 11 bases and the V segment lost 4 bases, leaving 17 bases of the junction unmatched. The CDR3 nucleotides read TGTGCCAGCAGCTCCGGGAAGGGTTTGGGGGGGATGAAGCAGTTCTTC. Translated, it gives CASSSGKGLGGMKQFF.

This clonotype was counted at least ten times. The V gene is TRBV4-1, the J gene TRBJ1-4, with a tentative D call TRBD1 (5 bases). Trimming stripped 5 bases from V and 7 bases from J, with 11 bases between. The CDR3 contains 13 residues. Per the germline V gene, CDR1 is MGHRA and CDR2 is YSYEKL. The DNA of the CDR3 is TGCGCCAGCAGCGTTTTGGGGGGTGAAAAACTGTTTTTT. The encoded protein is CASSVLGGEKLFF.

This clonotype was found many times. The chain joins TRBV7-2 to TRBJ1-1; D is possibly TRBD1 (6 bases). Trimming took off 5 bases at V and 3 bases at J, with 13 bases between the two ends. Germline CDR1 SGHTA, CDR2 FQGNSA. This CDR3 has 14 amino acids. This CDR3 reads CASSPQGRDTEAFF. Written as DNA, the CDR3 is TGTGCCAGCAGCCCGCAGGGGCGCGACACTGAAGCTTTCTTT.

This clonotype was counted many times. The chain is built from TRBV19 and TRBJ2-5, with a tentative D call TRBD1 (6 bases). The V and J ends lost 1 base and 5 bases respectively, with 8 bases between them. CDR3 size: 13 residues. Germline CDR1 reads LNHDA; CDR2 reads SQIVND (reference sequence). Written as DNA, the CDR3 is TGTGCCAGTAGTATAGCAGGGGCGGAGACCCAGTACTTC. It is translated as CASSIAGAETQYF.